The present T cell receptor (beta chain) was sequenced within a study of beta chain features in type 1 diabetes. The study, taken as a whole, reports: Patients with Type 1 diabetes showed moderately but significantly shorter TCRB CDR3s in all four CD4+ subsets.

Concerning this clone: The target antigen is unknown.

The CDR3 spans 13 residues. V shed 6 bases and J shed 9 bases, with 17 bases lying between them. Germline values: CDR1 SNHLY, CDR2 FYNNEI. Reverse transcription of all isolated RNA meant that expressed TCRB transcripts were sequenced. Profiled with immunoSEQ multiplex PCR; TCRdb holds only in-frame clones, not every one. The sample records about 700,000 clones, 13% being singletons. Sequencing input: naive CD4+ T cells from blood. This clonotype was sampled from a man aged 18 to 29 with type 1 diabetes. This chain uses TRBV2 with TRBJ1-2; weak D call: TRBD1 (5 bases). CDR3 in amino acids: CASSEGQAFSYTF. The CDR3 DNA reads TGTGCCAGCAGCGAGGGGCAGGCCTTTAGCTACACCTTC.